Included here is one T cell receptor beta chain sequence, with context. By its share of the sample, this clone is medium-sized (0.01 to 0.1%). Its antigen is currently not known. Within one base of it there is no much larger clone, and no base qualities were kept. The germline V gene (reference sequence) provides CDR1 MNHEY and CDR2 SMNVEV. V is pared back by 4 bases and J by 7 bases, with 11 bases lying between the germline termini. The CDR3 holds 13 amino acids from the cysteine to the phenylalanine. The kept DNA is CDR3 alone, 39 bases in frame from the first base. This specimen belongs to a study of blood T cell repertoires in COVID-19 (TCRdb year 2020). Describing the broader study: Collaborator samples came from the United States, Italy and Spain and covered acute and convalescent phases of COVID-19. Where available, HLA class I and class II types were obtained from metadata supplied by the sample provider rather than from assay-based typing. Samples came from the ongoing ImmuneRACE study (first 160 participants) plus 1,254 subjects from 6 global collaborators. Deeply sampled blood TCRbeta repertoires from subjects exposed to, actively infected with, or recovered from COVID-19 were included in the dataset. Nearly every sample came with metadata listing a de-identified subject ID, COVID-19 status, age in years and sex. The repertoires were released in a freely available public database intended as a resource for research on the immune response to SARS-CoV-2. The prospective study material was composed of cDNA or gDNA derived from T cells, B-cell-depleted T cells, or PBMCs.

What the research found in general, with its limitations: The amount of clinical and demographic metadata varied by source and participant and was provided uncurated.

TCRbeta CDR3 regions were amplified from genomic DNA using the immunoSEQ Assay, a bias-controlled multiplex PCR. For the original study's pipeline: Nucleated cell counts per sample were estimated from amplification of reference gene primers within the assay. Sequence reads were collapsed and filtered to measure the absolute abundance of every unique TCRbeta CDR3 rearrangement. For each sample, productive Simpson clonality was calculated by taking the square root of Simpson's diversity index across productive rearrangements. Sourced from immuneACCESS, this table was stored by TCRdb with only in-frame sequences that have V and J called. A share of the clones is absent; for the studies checked, an unresolved V gene accounts for under half, and the remainder has no known explanation. V and J calls and clone size are as listed in that table; D and trimming were resolved from the DNA. A total of approximately 100,000 clones appear in this sample, roughly two thirds of them only once. The top ten hold roughly 6.2% of the sample.

Each collaborating institution followed its own protocols to collect whole blood in K2EDTA tubes. Collaborator samples were shipped for TCRbeta analysis as frozen whole blood, isolated PBMCs, or DNA extracted from either sample type. This clonotype originated in a man at least 80 years old with acute or convalescent COVID-19. This receptor chain uses TRBV27 and TRBJ1-5, and possibly TRBD1, on 6 matching bases. Sequenced material: peripheral blood. The CDR3 here reads CASSWGGQQPQHF. The DNA reads TGTGCCAGCAGTTGGGGGGGGCAACAGCCCCAGCATTTT.